The rows below give T cell receptor beta chains drawn from one sample of a study of technical replicates of blood from four donors. Clones were read by immunoSEQ multiplex PCR, and TCRdb kept only the in-frame ones, dropping some. The sample carries about 73,000 clones, approximately 90% recorded once. The sequenced sample consisted of PBMCs. These receptors came from a human donor in good health. Some clones in this sample may be carry-over from other donors' samples. CDR3s include the opening cysteine and the closing phenylalanine or tryptophan. Each record gives: clone size, J gene, V gene, D gene, CDR3 protein, CDR3 DNA. D genes are given only for firm matches. Only some rows state a clone size, as once, few, many or a class for expanded clones.

abundance: -; j_gene: TRBJ1-5; v_gene: TRBV19; d_gene: -; CDR3aa: CATPRGGRLTSNQPQHF; CDR3nt: TGTGCCACCCCCCGGGGGGGGCGGTTGACGAGCAATCAGCCCCAGCATTTT
abundance: -; j_gene: TRBJ1-2; v_gene: TRBV5-1; d_gene: -; CDR3aa: CASSLFYPGFNYGYTF; CDR3nt: TGCGCCAGCAGCTTGTTTTACCCGGGGTTTAACTATGGCTACACCTTC
abundance: -; j_gene: TRBJ2-7; v_gene: TRBV13; d_gene: TRBD1; CDR3aa: CASSTRDRGGDEQYF; CDR3nt: TGTGCCAGCAGCACCCGGGACAGGGGGGGAGACGAGCAGTACTTC
abundance: -; j_gene: TRBJ2-4; v_gene: TRBV13; d_gene: -; CDR3aa: CASSPGGNIQYF; CDR3nt: TGTGCCAGCAGCCCAGGGGGGAACATTCAGTACTTC
abundance: -; j_gene: TRBJ2-7; v_gene: TRBV5-1; d_gene: TRBD2; CDR3aa: CASSTGLARREQYF; CDR3nt: TGCGCCAGCAGCACCGGACTAGCGCGCCGCGAGCAGTACTTC
abundance: once; j_gene: TRBJ2-7; v_gene: TRBV6-1; d_gene: TRBD1; CDR3aa: CASSELQGLDEQYF; CDR3nt: TGTGCCAGCAGTGAGTTACAGGGGTTGGACGAGCAGTACTTC
abundance: -; j_gene: TRBJ2-4; v_gene: TRBV13; d_gene: TRBD1; CDR3aa: CASSLAGWQGENIQYF; CDR3nt: TGTGCCAGCAGCTTAGCGGGTTGGCAGGGGGAAAACATTCAGTACTTC
abundance: -; j_gene: TRBJ2-5; v_gene: TRBV5-4; d_gene: -; CDR3aa: CASSTLAQGQAQYF; CDR3nt: TGTGCCAGCAGCACTCTCGCACAGGGCCAGGCCCAGTACTTC
abundance: -; j_gene: TRBJ2-3; v_gene: TRBV5-1; d_gene: TRBD2; CDR3aa: CASSYGLEGGTQYF; CDR3nt: TGCGCCAGCAGCTACGGACTAGAAGGAGGAACGCAGTATTTT
abundance: -; j_gene: TRBJ1-2; v_gene: TRBV4-3; d_gene: -; CDR3aa: CASSPKATLMSFYGYTF; CDR3nt: TGCGCCAGCAGCCCAAAAGCCACCTTGATGAGCTTCTATGGCTACACCTTC
abundance: -; j_gene: TRBJ2-1; v_gene: TRBV10-3; d_gene: -; CDR3aa: CAIREDRYNEQFF; CDR3nt: TGTGCCATCAGAGAGGACAGATACAATGAGCAGTTCTTC
abundance: -; j_gene: TRBJ1-6; v_gene: TRBV4-3; d_gene: -; CDR3aa: CASSQVRQENSPLHF; CDR3nt: TGCGCCAGCAGCCAAGTTAGACAGGAGAATTCACCCCTCCACTTT
abundance: -; j_gene: TRBJ2-4; v_gene: TRBV11-2; d_gene: -; CDR3aa: CASSPSRGGLRMAKNIQYF; CDR3nt: TGTGCCAGCAGCCCATCTCGCGGGGGCCTCCGTATGGCCAAAAACATTCAGTACTTC
abundance: -; j_gene: TRBJ2-7; v_gene: TRBV18; d_gene: -; CDR3aa: CASSRENSYEQYF; CDR3nt: TGTGCCAGCTCGAGGGAGAACTCCTACGAGCAGTACTTC
abundance: -; j_gene: TRBJ2-5; v_gene: TRBV7-8; d_gene: TRBD1; CDR3aa: CASSFRQGAGETQYF; CDR3nt: TGTGCCAGCAGCTTCCGACAGGGGGCGGGAGAGACCCAGTACTTC
abundance: once; j_gene: TRBJ1-5; v_gene: TRBV7-9; d_gene: TRBD1; CDR3aa: CASSLDRTGNQPQHF; CDR3nt: TGTGCCAGCAGCTTAGATCGGACAGGGAATCAGCCCCAGCATTTT
abundance: -; j_gene: TRBJ1-5; v_gene: TRBV7-8; d_gene: -; CDR3aa: CASSWREYSNQPQHF; CDR3nt: TGTGCCAGCAGCTGGCGGGAGTATAGCAATCAGCCCCAGCATTTT
abundance: -; j_gene: TRBJ2-7; v_gene: TRBV7-2; d_gene: -; CDR3aa: CASSLAKGQGGHEQYF; CDR3nt: TGTGCCAGCAGCTTAGCAAAGGGGCAGGGGGGCCACGAGCAGTACTTC
abundance: -; j_gene: TRBJ2-1; v_gene: TRBV10-3; d_gene: -; CDR3aa: CAISDLRQTASNEQFF; CDR3nt: TGTGCCATCAGTGACCTTAGGCAGACAGCGAGCAATGAGCAGTTCTTC
abundance: -; j_gene: TRBJ1-4; v_gene: TRBV27; d_gene: TRBD1; CDR3aa: CASSPGTGWEKLFF; CDR3nt: TGTGCCAGCAGTCCCGGGACAGGGTGGGAAAAACTGTTTTTT
abundance: -; j_gene: TRBJ2-1; v_gene: TRBV5-1; d_gene: -; CDR3aa: CASSLGRGPGEFF; CDR3nt: TGCGCCAGCAGCTTGGGACGCGGACCAGGGGAGTTCTTC
abundance: -; j_gene: TRBJ1-2; v_gene: TRBV7-3; d_gene: TRBD1; CDR3aa: CASSSRQGSGYTF; CDR3nt: TGTGCCAGCAGCTCACGACAGGGAAGTGGCTACACCTTC
abundance: once; j_gene: TRBJ1-1; v_gene: TRBV25-1; d_gene: -; CDR3aa: CASRRGNTEAFF; CDR3nt: TGTGCCAGCAGACGGGGTAACACTGAAGCTTTCTTT
abundance: -; j_gene: TRBJ2-1; v_gene: TRBV14; d_gene: TRBD2; CDR3aa: CASSQALAGRSNEQFF; CDR3nt: TGTGCCAGCAGCCAAGCCCTAGCGGGCCGTTCCAATGAGCAGTTCTTC
abundance: -; j_gene: TRBJ2-5; v_gene: TRBV6-1; d_gene: -; CDR3aa: CASRPTTGYQETQYF; CDR3nt: TGTGCCAGCAGACCGACGACGGGGTACCAAGAGACCCAGTACTTC
abundance: -; j_gene: TRBJ1-3; v_gene: TRBV9; d_gene: -; CDR3aa: CASSVGTVRGGNTIYF; CDR3nt: TGTGCCAGCAGCGTAGGAACGGTCAGGGGCGGAAACACCATATATTTT
abundance: -; j_gene: TRBJ2-7; v_gene: TRBV4-3; d_gene: -; CDR3aa: CASSRSPSAGTYEQYF; CDR3nt: TGCGCCAGCAGCCGATCCCCTTCTGCGGGGACCTACGAGCAGTACTTC
abundance: -; j_gene: TRBJ2-1; v_gene: TRBV6-6; d_gene: TRBD2; CDR3aa: CATRGAGGKGEQFF; CDR3nt: TGTGCCACGCGGGGAGCGGGAGGTAAAGGTGAGCAGTTCTTC
abundance: -; j_gene: TRBJ2-1; v_gene: TRBV5-1; d_gene: TRBD2; CDR3aa: CASGLLVAGGYNEQFF; CDR3nt: TGCGCCAGCGGCCTTTTGGTAGCGGGAGGTTACAATGAGCAGTTCTTC